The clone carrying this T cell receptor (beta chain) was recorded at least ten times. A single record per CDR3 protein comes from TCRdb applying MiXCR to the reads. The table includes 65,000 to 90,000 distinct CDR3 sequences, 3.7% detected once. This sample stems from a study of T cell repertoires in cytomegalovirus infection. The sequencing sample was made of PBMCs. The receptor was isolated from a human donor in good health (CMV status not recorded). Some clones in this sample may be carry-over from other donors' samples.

CDR3 bases: TGCGCCAGCAGCCAAGTGGACCTGGTGTCGTGGAATGAGCAGTTCTTC. Amino acids: CASSQVDLVSWNEQFF. V gene TRBV4-1 combines with J gene TRBJ2-1; the D is unclear. CDR3 length: 16 amino acids. The V end was cut by 1 base, the J end by 7 bases, with 17 bases between. The germline gives CDR1 MGHRA, CDR2 YSYEKL.